This T cell receptor (beta chain) was identified in a study of blood T cell repertoires in COVID-19. On the study more broadly: In each case, the material was cDNA or gDNA derived from T cells, B-cell-depleted T cells, or PBMCs.

Assay: immunoSEQ multiplex PCR; the TCRdb copy retains only in-frame clones and omits some. This table holds approximately 120,000 clones, around nine tenths found once. V was clipped by 8 bases and J by 10 bases, with 23 bases between them. Germline V gene sequence: CDR1 KGHSH, CDR2 LQKENI. The CDR3 totals 14 residues. Sequencing input: peripheral blood. The V call is TRBV18, the J call TRBJ1-2, with no clear D. This receptor was taken from a man in his forties or fifties with acute or convalescent COVID-19. CDR3 region: CASTRREADKDYTF. CDR3 nucleotide sequence: TGTGCCAGCACCCGAAGAGAGGCTGATAAAGACTACACCTTC.